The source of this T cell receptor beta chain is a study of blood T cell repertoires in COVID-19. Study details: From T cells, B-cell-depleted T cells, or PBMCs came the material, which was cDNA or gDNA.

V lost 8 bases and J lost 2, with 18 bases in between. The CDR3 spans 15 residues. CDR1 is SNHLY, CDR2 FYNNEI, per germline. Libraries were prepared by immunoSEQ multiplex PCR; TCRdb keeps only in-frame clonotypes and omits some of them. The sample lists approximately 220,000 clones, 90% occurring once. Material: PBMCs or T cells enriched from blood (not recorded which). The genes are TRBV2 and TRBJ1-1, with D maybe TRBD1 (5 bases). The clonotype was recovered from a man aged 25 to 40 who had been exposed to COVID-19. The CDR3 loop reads CASGGGATRNTEAFF. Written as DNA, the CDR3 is TGTGCCAGCGGAGGAGGGGCAACACGAAACACTGAAGCTTTCTTT.